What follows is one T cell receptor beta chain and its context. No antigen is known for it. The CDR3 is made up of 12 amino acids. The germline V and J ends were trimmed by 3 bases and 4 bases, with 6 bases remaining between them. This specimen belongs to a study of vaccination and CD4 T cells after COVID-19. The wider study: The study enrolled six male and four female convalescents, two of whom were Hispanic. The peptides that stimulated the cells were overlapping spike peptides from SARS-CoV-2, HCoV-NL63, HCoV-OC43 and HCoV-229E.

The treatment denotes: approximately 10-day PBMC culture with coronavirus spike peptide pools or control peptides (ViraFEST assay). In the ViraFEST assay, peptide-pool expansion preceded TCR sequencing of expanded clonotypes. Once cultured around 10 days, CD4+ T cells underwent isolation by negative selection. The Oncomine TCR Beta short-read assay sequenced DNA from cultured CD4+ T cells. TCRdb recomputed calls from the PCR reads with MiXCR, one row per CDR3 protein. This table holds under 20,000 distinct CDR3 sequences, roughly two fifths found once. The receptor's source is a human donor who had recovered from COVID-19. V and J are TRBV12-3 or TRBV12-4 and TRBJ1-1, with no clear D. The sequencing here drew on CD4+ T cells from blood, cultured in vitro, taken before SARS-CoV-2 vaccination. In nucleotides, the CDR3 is TGTGCCAGCAGTTTTAGGAGCACTGAAGCTTTCTTT. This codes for CASSFRSTEAFF.